These T cell receptor beta chains were read from a single sample in a study of healthy donors' naive CD4 and CD8 T cells. Via MiXCR, TCRdb re-called the reads, giving one row per CDR3 protein. The sample yields 150,000 to 200,000 distinct CDR3 sequences, 65% to 75% seen once. Sequences were obtained from naive CD4+ and CD8+ T cells sorted from blood, pooled from several donors. The origin of the receptors is a pool of human donors in good health; the sample pools cells from several healthy donors. CDR3s include the opening cysteine and the closing phenylalanine or tryptophan. D genes are given only for firm matches. For some rows the clone size is stated as once, few or many, or as a class when expanded; others skip it.

j_gene	abundance	d_gene	v_gene	len	CDR3aa	CDR3nt
TRBJ2-2	-	TRBD2	TRBV29-1	14	CSTAGGFGTGELFF	TGCAGCACCGCCGGGGGGTTCGGCACCGGGGAGCTGTTTTTT
TRBJ2-1	-	TRBD2	TRBV11-1	14	CASSTSGSGNEQFF	TGTGCCAGCAGTACTAGCGGGAGTGGCAATGAGCAGTTCTTC
TRBJ2-1	-	-	TRBV6-2/TRBV6-3	17	CASSSGVSGITYNEQFF	TGTGCCAGCAGTTCAGGGGTAAGCGGCATAACCTACAATGAGCAGTTCTTC
TRBJ2-3	-	TRBD2	TRBV29-1	14	CSVILALSTDTQYF	TGCAGCGTGATACTAGCGCTTAGCACAGATACGCAGTATTTT
TRBJ2-4	few	-	TRBV5-1	14	CASSLGTGRGIQYF	TGCGCCAGCAGCTTGGGTACGGGCCGGGGCATTCAGTACTTC
TRBJ2-1	-	TRBD1	TRBV29-1	14	CSDQQTGVMNEQFF	TGCAGCGACCAGCAAACAGGGGTAATGAATGAGCAGTTCTTC
TRBJ1-5	-	-	TRBV12-3/TRBV12-4	15	CASSVPGHSNQPQHF	TGTGCCAGCAGCGTACCGGGACATAGCAATCAGCCCCAGCATTTT
TRBJ2-1	-	-	TRBV20-1	16	CSAREPRQLGYNEQFF	TGCAGTGCTAGAGAACCCCGGCAGCTGGGGTACAATGAGCAGTTCTTC
TRBJ1-2	-	-	TRBV19	13	CASSSQGAYGYTF	TGTGCCAGTAGTTCCCAGGGCGCCTATGGCTACACCTTC
TRBJ2-1	-	-	TRBV24-1	13	CATRGETAYEQFF	TGTGCCACCAGAGGGGAAACGGCCTATGAGCAGTTCTTC
TRBJ2-2	once	-	TRBV18	14	CASYNGANTGELFF	TGTGCCAGCTATAATGGGGCGAACACCGGGGAGCTGTTTTTT
TRBJ2-3	-	-	TRBV6-2/TRBV6-3	12	CASSHRADTQYF	TGTGCCAGCAGTCACAGGGCAGATACGCAGTATTTT
TRBJ2-5	few	-	TRBV29-1	12	CSVRQGGETQYF	TGCAGCGTCCGACAGGGAGGGGAGACCCAGTACTTC
TRBJ1-1	-	-	TRBV29-1	11	CSVVVDSYLLF	TGCAGCGTTGTAGTTGACAGTTATCTCCTCTTT
TRBJ2-1	-	-	TRBV27	13	CASSLSPASEQFF	TGTGCCAGCAGCCTATCCCCAGCGAGTGAGCAGTTCTTC
TRBJ2-1	-	TRBD2	TRBV6-2/TRBV6-3	14	CASRTSGRVNEQFF	TGTGCCAGCCGGACTAGCGGGAGGGTGAATGAGCAGTTCTTC
TRBJ1-2	-	TRBD1	TRBV5-1	15	CASSLAGRGLHGYTF	TGCGCCAGCAGCTTGGCCGGCAGGGGGCTACATGGCTACACCTTC
TRBJ1-1	few	TRBD1	TRBV15	16	CATSRGTGRLNTEAFF	TGTGCCACCAGCAGAGGGACAGGGCGGTTGAACACTGAAGCTTTCTTT
TRBJ2-1	-	TRBD1	TRBV28	15	CASSEDRGRYNEQFF	TGTGCCAGCAGTGAGGACAGGGGGCGTTACAATGAGCAGTTCTTC
TRBJ1-2	few	-	TRBV27	15	CASSFARGGRYGYTF	TGTGCCAGCAGTTTCGCTCGGGGAGGGAGGTATGGCTACACCTTC
TRBJ1-6	-	-	TRBV20-1	14	CSASGSLGDSPLHF	TGCAGTGCTTCAGGGTCTCTCGGGGATTCACCCCTCCACTTT
TRBJ1-1	-	TRBD1	TRBV29-1	13	CSVHGQGQTEAFF	TGCAGCGTCCATGGACAGGGACAAACTGAAGCTTTCTTT
TRBJ2-1	-	TRBD2	TRBV6-2/TRBV6-3	15	CASSYSGRLAYEQFF	TGTGCCAGCAGTTACTCGGGGAGACTAGCGTATGAGCAGTTCTTC
TRBJ2-1	once	-	TRBV28	15	CASSPRQRAYNEQFF	TGTGCCAGCAGTCCCCGACAGAGAGCCTACAATGAGCAGTTCTTC
TRBJ1-2	-	-	TRBV7-2	13	CASSSGGIYGYTF	TGTGCCAGCAGCTCCGGGGGGATCTATGGCTACACCTTC
TRBJ2-3	-	TRBD1	TRBV15	15	CATSLDRVSTDTQYF	TGTGCCACCAGCTTGGACAGGGTTTCTACAGATACGCAGTATTTT
TRBJ2-7	-	TRBD1	TRBV15	16	CATSRVQGQGKDEQYF	TGTGCCACCAGCAGAGTCCAGGGACAGGGGAAAGACGAGCAGTACTTC